A single sample is the source of the 29 T cell receptor beta chains below, sequenced in a study of post-analysis software for immune sequencing data. Study conclusions and caveats: Five TRBV segments occurring more often in patients than controls included TRBV5-6, TRBV5-1 and TRBV20-1.

No cognate antigen is known for these TCRs. Unique molecular identifiers were carried by the TCR beta cDNA libraries. TCRdb recomputed calls from the PCR reads with MiXCR, one row per CDR3 protein. The table lists hundreds of thousands of distinct CDR3 sequences, around 50% of them singletons. Sequencing was carried out using blood. These receptors were obtained from a girl aged 10 to 17 with multiple sclerosis.

This clonotype has only one observation. The CDR3 loop is CASSQARGLAGEGDEQFF. As DNA, the CDR3 is TGTGCCAGCAGCCAAGCCCGTGGACTAGCGGGGGAAGGGGATGAGCAGTTCTTC. This sequence joins TRBV3-1 and TRBJ2-1; the match to TRBD2 covers 13 bases. This CDR3 is built from 18 residues. Germline assignment: CDR1 LGHDT and CDR2 YNNKEL (reference sequence). V lost 1 base, J lost 8 bases, and 11 bases stayed unmatched.

This rearrangement joins TRBV3-1 to TRBJ1-2; a weak D match, TRBD1 (6 bases). Trimming shortened V by 2 bases and J by 2 bases, and 15 bases separated the two germline ends. The CDR3 sequence is 16 residues long. Germline lookup yields CDR1 LGHDT and CDR2 YNNKEL (reference sequence). The CDR3 protein is CASSQRGQGGNYGYTF. DNA of the CDR3: TGTGCCAGCAGCCAAAGAGGTCAAGGGGGGAACTATGGCTACACCTTC.

This chain connects TRBV6-6 to TRBJ2-1, with 7 bases matching TRBD2. This CDR3 is 12 amino acids long. Per germline, CDR1 MNHNY and CDR2 SVGAGI (reference sequence). V lost 8 bases to trimming and J lost 6 bases; unmatched junction nucleotides: 4. CDR3 residues: CASGGELNEQFF. The CDR3 nucleotides are TGTGCCAGCGGGGGGGAACTCAATGAGCAGTTCTTC.

This clonotype was seen only a few times. V and J are TRBV6-5 and TRBJ2-1, with 11 bases lining up with TRBD2. Losses at the gene ends were 2 bases for V and 7 bases for J; bases not matched to a gene: 7. The CDR3 loop spans 16 amino acids. The germline gives CDR1 MNHEY, CDR2 SVGAGI. Here the CDR3 reads CASSYTGLAANNEQFF. The CDR3 DNA reads as TGTGCCAGCAGTTACACGGGACTAGCGGCCAATAATGAGCAGTTCTTC.

In the case of this clonotype: A read error may be the cause here, since a much bigger clone is one base away. The chain recombines TRBV6-5 with TRBJ2-3; tentatively, D is TRBD1 or TRBD2 (5 bases each). Germline loops: CDR1 MNHEY, CDR2 SVGAGI. The CDR3 spans 13 residues. Trimming shortened V by 6 bases and J by 0 bases, and 7 bases separated the two germline ends. In DNA, the CDR3 is TGTGCCAGCAGGTGGGACAGCACAGATACGCAGTATTTT. Its protein is CASRWDSTDTQYF.

The rearrangement joins TRBV14 to TRBJ2-5, with 15 nucleotides matching TRBD2. With V trimmed by 4 bases and J by 2 bases, 14 bases remained unmatched. From germline, CDR1 is SGHDN and CDR2 FVKESK. CDR3 length: 20 amino acids. CDR3 loop: CASSPPLRTSGRAGQETQYF. The CDR3 coding sequence is TGTGCCAGCAGCCCCCCCCTGCGGACTAGCGGGAGGGCCGGACAAGAGACCCAGTACTTC. The variable domain in full, completed from reference TRBV14 and TRBJ2-5, reads EAGVTQFPSHSVIEKGQTVTLRCDPISGHDNLYWYRRVMGKEIKFLLHFVKESKQDESGMPNNRFLAERTGGTYSTLKVQPAELEDSGVYFCASSPPLRTSGRAGQETQYFGPGTRLLVL.

The J gene is TRBJ2-1, the V gene TRBV20-1; D may be TRBD1 (6 bases). The CDR3 is 12 amino acids. The germline V gene encodes CDR1 DFQATT and CDR2 SNEGSKA (reference sequence). Trimming shortened V by 7 bases and J by 5 bases, and 12 bases separated the two germline ends. CDR3 sequence (DNA): TGCAGTGTCTACAGGGCTAACAATGAGCAGTTCTTC. Protein: CSVYRANNEQFF.

This chain joins TRBV29-1 and TRBJ1-2; tentative D call: TRBD1 (5 bases). The CDR3 length is 12 residues. Germline CDR1 reads SQVTM; CDR2 reads ANQGSEA. V was trimmed by 7 bases and J by 3 bases, leaving 12 bases between them. CDR3 in DNA: TGCAGCGGAGTCCGGGACGACTATGGCTACACCTTC. The encoded protein is CSGVRDDYGYTF.

The sample holds a few counts of this clonotype. The chain recombines TRBV12-3 or TRBV12-4 with TRBJ2-4; D is unclear. The CDR3 loop spans 15 amino acids. Trimming shortened V by 0 bases and J by 0 bases, and 6 bases separated the two germline ends. Here the CDR3 reads CASSLASLAKNIQYF. CDR3 sequence (DNA): TGTGCCAGCAGTTTAGCGAGTCTAGCCAAAAACATTCAGTACTTC.

The V call is TRBV6-5, the J call TRBJ2-7; 9 nucleotides match TRBD2. This CDR3 spans 15 amino acids. From germline, CDR1 is MNHEY and CDR2 SVGAGI. The junction had 7 bases not matched to a gene; V was cut back by 6 bases and J by 1 base. The CDR3 loop is CASRVSGGRSYEQYF. The DNA for the CDR3 is TGTGCCAGCAGGGTTAGCGGGGGCCGATCCTACGAGCAGTACTTC.

V and J are TRBV20-1 and TRBJ1-5, with 9 bases identical to TRBD1. Germline-derived CDR1 and CDR2 are DFQATT and SNEGSKA (reference sequence). Unmatched junction bases numbered 7, after V lost 3 bases and J lost 4 bases. The CDR3 runs 15 residues. The CDR3 region is CSASRYGTGNQPQHF. The CDR3 coding sequence is TGCAGTGCTAGTCGATACGGGACAGGGAATCAGCCCCAGCATTTT.

This clonotype has just a few counts. This chain's CDR3 is CSARPGTSADTQYF. The CDR3 bases are TGCAGTGCTAGACCTGGGACTAGCGCAGATACGCAGTATTTT. The chain is built from TRBV20-1 and TRBJ2-3; the match to TRBD2 covers 10 bases. V lost 2 bases, J lost 4 bases, and 3 bases stayed unmatched. The CDR3 is made up of 14 amino acids. CDR1 is DFQATT, CDR2 SNEGSKA, per germline (reference sequence).

This chain uses TRBV7-3 with TRBJ2-3, with D unclear. The CDR3 covers 14 residues. V shed 0 bases and J shed 2 bases, with 6 bases lying between them. CDR1 is SGHTA and CDR2 is FQGTGA in the germline V gene. The CDR3 DNA is TGTGCCAGCAGCTTAACTAGTCCCACAGATACGCAGTATTTT. It encodes CASSLTSPTDTQYF.

The chain has TRBV9 and TRBJ2-1; D might be TRBD2 (5 bases). V shed 4 bases and J shed 2 bases, with 19 bases lying between them. Germline-derived CDR1 and CDR2 are SGDLS and YYNGEE. This CDR3 region has 17 residues. The CDR3 bases are TGTGCCAGCAGCCCTTCGGAGGTAGTAGGAACCTACAATGAGCAGTTCTTC. It yields the protein CASSPSEVVGTYNEQFF.

This clonotype showed up just a few times. The V and J genes are TRBV3-1 and TRBJ2-7; the match to TRBD2 covers 14 bases. This CDR3 is built from 14 residues. Trimming removed 4 bases from V and 11 bases from J; junction bases left unmatched: 7. Germline-derived CDR1 and CDR2 are LGHDT and YNNKEL (reference sequence). This chain's CDR3 is CASSPGTSGSMEYF. In nucleotides, the CDR3 is TGTGCCAGCAGCCCCGGGACTAGCGGGAGTATGGAGTACTTC.

J is TRBJ1-5 and V is TRBV20-1, with no clear D. The germline V gene has CDR1 DFQATT and CDR2 SNEGSKA (reference sequence). This CDR3 contains 13 residues. V was pared by 3 bases and J by 2 bases, with 8 bases between. CDR3 amino acids: CSASFGGNQPQHF. In DNA, the CDR3 is TGCAGTGCTAGCTTCGGGGGCAATCAGCCCCAGCATTTT.

The chain carries TRBV7-2 and TRBJ2-3, with D perhaps matching TRBD2 (5 bases). Germline CDR1 and CDR2: SGHTA and FQGNSA. This CDR3 is built from 14 residues. Trimming stripped 3 bases from V and 2 bases from J, with 9 bases between. For the CDR3, the DNA is TGTGCCAGCAGCTTCGGGATCATCACAGATACGCAGTATTTT. This codes for CASSFGIITDTQYF. The full variable domain, its missing parts supplied by reference TRBV7-2 and TRBJ2-3, is GAGVSQSPSNKVTEKGKDVELRCDPISGHTALYWYRQSLGQGLEFLIYFQGNSAPDKSGLPSDRFSAERTGGSVSTLTIQRTQQEDSAVYLCASSFGIITDTQYFGPGTRLTVL.

The table lists this clonotype with many counts. The CDR3 DNA is TGTGCCAGCAGCCCTTACACAGATACGCAGTATTTT. It encodes CASSPYTDTQYF. This chain uses TRBV6-6 with TRBJ2-3; no clear D. Germline CDR1 reads MNHNY; CDR2 reads SVGAGI (reference sequence). The V end lost 6 bases, the J end lost 2 bases, and 6 bases lay between the germline ends. The CDR3 spans 12 residues.

V gene TRBV12-3 or TRBV12-4 combines with J gene TRBJ2-4; D may be TRBD1 (5 bases). The J call may not be correct, given that the DNA end is closer to TRBJ2-7. CDR3 length: 13 residues. The CDR3 bases are TGTGCCAGCAGTCCAGGACACGGCTACGAGCAGTACTTC. It yields the protein CASSPGHGYEQYF.

The chain combines TRBV10-3 with TRBJ1-1, with D perhaps TRBD1 (5 bases). This CDR3 has 14 residues. CDR1 and CDR2 (germline): ENHRY, SYGVKD. The V end was cut by 2 bases, the J end by 1 base, with 8 bases between. The CDR3 coding sequence is TGTGCCATCAGTGAGGAGGGGTGGAACACTGAAGCTTTCTTT. It codes for CAISEEGWNTEAFF.

This clonotype was counted between two and nine times. The J gene is TRBJ2-7, the V gene TRBV20-1; D remains ambiguous. The end of the DNA aligns better with TRBJ2-4, so the J call may be wrong. Looked up from germline, CDR1 is DFQATT and CDR2 is SNEGSKA (reference sequence). This CDR3 region has 17 residues. In DNA form, the CDR3 reads TGCAGTGCTAGAGCCCTCGGTGGATCAGGACGAGAAAACATTCAGTACTTC. Its translation: CSARALGGSGRENIQYF.

The chain couples TRBV11-2 to TRBJ2-5; TRBD2 agrees at 14 bases. Germline lookup yields CDR1 SGHAT and CDR2 FQNNGV. V was clipped by 2 bases and J by 4 bases; unmatched bases: 3. This CDR3 region has 16 residues. This chain's CDR3 is CASSLRLAGGAETQYF. Written as DNA, the CDR3 is TGTGCCAGCAGCTTAAGACTAGCGGGAGGGGCAGAGACCCAGTACTTC.

The gene calls are TRBV6-5 and TRBJ2-5, with TRBD2 matching over 10 bases. Per germline, CDR1 MNHEY and CDR2 SVGAGI. Germline trimming cut 3 bases from V and 4 bases from J; bases unmatched to any gene: 8. The CDR3 covers 16 residues. The CDR3, as DNA: TGTGCCAGCAGTTATTCCGCTAGCGGGAGTGCAGAGACCCAGTACTTC. This encodes CASSYSASGSAETQYF.

The genes are TRBV12-3 or TRBV12-4 and TRBJ2-1; D ambiguous. The CDR3 extends over 14 amino acids. Trimming stripped 3 bases from V and 5 bases from J, with 11 bases between. CDR3 sequence (DNA): TGTGCCAGCAGTTTCCTAGTGGGAAACAATGAGCAGTTCTTC. Translated, it gives CASSFLVGNNEQFF.

The chain has TRBV12-3 or TRBV12-4 and TRBJ1-2, with TRBD1 matching over 9 bases. This CDR3 has 16 residues. The junction had 11 bases not matched to a gene; V was cut back by 7 bases and J by 2 bases. The CDR3 DNA is TGTGCCAGCACCCTGACAACGGGACAGGGAAACTATGGCTACACCTTC. Translating gives CASTLTTGQGNYGYTF.

The chain employs TRBV5-4 and TRBJ2-7, with a tentative D call TRBD1 (5 bases). The CDR3 has 14 residues. Germline assignment: CDR1 SGHNT and CDR2 YYREEE (reference sequence). Trimming cost V 1 base and J 2 bases, with 10 bases left between them. The CDR3, as DNA: TGTGCCAGCAGCTTGTGGACATTACCCTACGAGCAGTACTTC. It codes for CASSLWTLPYEQYF.

This clonotype was seen more than once but under ten times. CDR3 loop: CAISESSGRADEQYF. CDR3 DNA sequence: TGTGCCATCAGTGAGTCTAGCGGGAGGGCTGACGAGCAGTACTTC. This chain joins TRBV10-3 and TRBJ2-7; 11 nucleotides match TRBD2. Germline lookup yields CDR1 ENHRY and CDR2 SYGVKD. Trimming at V came to 0 bases and at J to 5 bases, leaving 3 bases not matched to a gene. The CDR3 totals 15 residues.

The chain combines TRBV20-1 with TRBJ2-5, with 7 bases aligning to TRBD1. The J call may be in error: the DNA end matches TRBJ2-7 better. The CDR3 extends over 13 amino acids. Germline V CDR1 and CDR2: DFQATT, SNEGSKA (reference sequence). The CDR3 bases are TGCAGTGCTCCGGGACAGCGTCCCTCCGAGCAGTACTTC. This sequence encodes CSAPGQRPSEQYF.

This clonotype was observed at least ten times. The chain carries TRBV5-1 and TRBJ2-5; D may be TRBD2 (6 bases). Germline values: CDR1 SGHRS, CDR2 YFSETQ. V shed 0 bases and J shed 1 base, with 7 bases lying between them. The CDR3 length is 14 residues. In DNA form, the CDR3 reads TGCGCCAGCAGCTTGGGGAGGGGCCAAGAGACCCAGTACTTC. As protein: CASSLGRGQETQYF.